The 21 T cell receptor beta chains below come from one sample, sequenced in a study of T cell responses to AZD1222 COVID-19 vaccine. Data came from immunoSEQ multiplex PCR; TCRdb stores just in-frame clones and leaves some out. The data hold 150,000 to 200,000 clones, with more than 75% observed a single time. Sequenced here: peripheral blood, sampled 28 days after the second AZD1222 dose. The receptors derive from an adult who received the AZD1222 COVID-19 vaccine.

The CDR3 nucleotides are TGTGCCAGCAGCTTGCGATTGGGGCCTGACGAAAAACTGTTTTTT. It encodes CASSLRLGPDEKLFF. The chain couples TRBV5-4 to TRBJ1-4; D possibly corresponds to TRBD1 (5 bases). Germline V lookup: CDR1 SGHNT, CDR2 YYREEE (reference sequence). Trimming cost V 1 base and J 8 bases, with 15 bases left between them. The CDR3 sequence is 15 residues long.

The chain links TRBV3-1 (or the pseudogene TRBV3-2) to TRBJ2-3, with D perhaps given as TRBD1 or TRBD2 (6 bases each). The CDR3 has 15 amino acids. The germline V and J ends were trimmed by 0 bases and 4 bases, with 11 bases remaining between them. Germline assignment: CDR1 LGHDT and CDR2 YNNKEL (reference sequence). CDR3 residues: CASSQDERGADTQYF. CDR3 sequence (DNA): TGTGCCAGCAGCCAAGATGAGAGGGGGGCAGATACGCAGTATTTT.

This chain connects TRBV9 to TRBJ2-3; no firm D call. The CDR3 extends over 12 amino acids. CDR1 and CDR2 (germline): SGDLS, YYNGEE. Trimming cost V 5 bases and J 0 bases, with 4 bases left between them. The CDR3 coding sequence is TGTGCCAGCAGTCCGAGCACAGATACGCAGTATTTT. It is translated as CASSPSTDTQYF.

The CDR3: CASSLSSYEQYF. CDR3 DNA sequence: TGTGCCAGCAGCCTGAGCTCCTACGAGCAGTACTTC. This chain joins TRBV5-4 and TRBJ2-7; D not certain. CDR1 SGHNT and CDR2 YYREEE come from the germline V gene (reference sequence). V lost 4 bases and J lost 0, with 5 bases in between. The CDR3 is 12 residues long.

The gene calls are TRBV27 and TRBJ1-2; D remains unclear. Trimming shortened V by 8 bases and J by 2 bases, and 15 bases separated the two germline ends. The CDR3 is made up of 14 amino acids. The germline V gene encodes CDR1 MNHEY and CDR2 SMNVEV (reference sequence). The CDR3 coding sequence is TGTGCCAGCTCCCGGGCGGCCGAAAACTATGGCTACACCTTC. Protein: CASSRAAENYGYTF.

The J gene is TRBJ2-3, the V gene TRBV19; 7 bases align to TRBD1. The ends lost 5 bases at V and 3 bases at J; junction bases unmatched: 17. Per the germline V gene, CDR1 is LNHDA and CDR2 is SQIVND (reference sequence). This CDR3 has 18 amino acids. CDR3 residues: CASSPRQGSGVLTDTQYF. CDR3 bases: TGTGCCAGTAGTCCTCGACAGGGTTCCGGGGTTTTAACAGATACGCAGTATTTT.

The chain has TRBV19 and TRBJ2-7; TRBD2 matches 8 bases. Unmatched junction bases numbered 14, after V lost 5 bases and J lost 2 bases. The CDR3 runs 17 residues. Germline CDR1 LNHDA, CDR2 SQIVND (reference sequence). CDR3 amino acids: CASSLRGGSQVPYEQYF. The CDR3 coding sequence is TGTGCCAGTAGTTTACGGGGGGGATCACAAGTTCCCTACGAGCAGTACTTC.

The V call is TRBV2, the J call TRBJ2-7, with D maybe TRBD2 (5 bases). The V end was cut by 8 bases, the J end by 3 bases, with 14 bases between. Germline lookup yields CDR1 SNHLY and CDR2 FYNNEI. This CDR3 has 13 residues. Here the CDR3 DNA reads TGTGCCAGCGACGGGCGGGCCAGCTACGAGCAGTACTTC. Protein sequence: CASDGRASYEQYF.

This clone was detected a few times. The chain is built from TRBV7-2 and TRBJ1-3; D gene unclear. Trimming left V 1 base short and J 4 bases short, with 5 bases between. Germline-derived CDR1 and CDR2 are SGHTA and FQGNSA. The CDR3 is made up of 13 amino acids. The CDR3 sequence: CASSLGGGNTIYF. The CDR3 nucleotides read TGTGCCAGCAGCTTAGGAGGGGGAAACACCATATATTTT. The entire variable domain, with the rest obtained from reference TRBV7-2 and TRBJ1-3, is as follows: GAGVSQSPSNKVTEKGKDVELRCDPISGHTALYWYRQSLGQGLEFLIYFQGNSAPDKSGLPSDRFSAERTGGSVSTLTIQRTQQEDSAVYLCASSLGGGNTIYFGEGSWLTVV.

This chain links TRBV6-5 with TRBJ1-1; possibly TRBD1 for D (6 bases). The V gene's germline CDR1 is MNHEY and CDR2 SVGAGI. V dropped 0 bases and J dropped 0 bases, with 8 bases sitting between them. This CDR3 has 15 amino acids. The CDR3 DNA sequence: TGTGCCAGCAGTTACTCGGACAGAATGAACACTGAAGCTTTCTTT. Protein sequence: CASSYSDRMNTEAFF.

The CDR3 sequence: CASSSWSNSYNEQFF. The CDR3 DNA follows: TGTGCCAGCAGTTCTTGGAGTAACTCCTACAATGAGCAGTTCTTC. This chain connects TRBV6-2 or TRBV6-3 to TRBJ2-1, with no clear D. With 4 bases removed from V and 0 bases from J, the gap between germline ends came to 10 bases. The germline V gene encodes CDR1 MNHEY and CDR2 SVGEGT. The CDR3 is 15 amino acids.

This clone occurred once. The chain combines TRBV6-5 with TRBJ1-6, with D uncertain. The CDR3 is made up of 14 amino acids. Trimming left V 2 bases short and J 3 bases short, with 5 bases between. The germline gives CDR1 MNHEY, CDR2 SVGAGI. As DNA, the CDR3 is TGTGCCAGCAGTTACCAAGACTATAATTCACCCCTCCACTTT. Its protein is CASSYQDYNSPLHF.

The chain links TRBV5-1 to TRBJ2-3, with 9 bases matching TRBD2. There are 16 residues in the CDR3. The V gene's germline CDR1 is SGHRS and CDR2 YFSETQ. Germline trimming cut 1 base from V and 0 bases from J; bases unmatched to any gene: 3. The CDR3 region is CASSLLAGLSTDTQYF. The CDR3 DNA reads as TGCGCCAGCAGCTTGCTAGCGGGGCTTAGCACAGATACGCAGTATTTT.

This chain connects TRBV6-5 to TRBJ2-3, with TRBD2 as a possible D gene (5 bases). Trimming took 5 bases from V and 12 from J, leaving 21 bases between them. Germline V CDR1 and CDR2: MNHEY, SVGAGI. CDR3 length: 14 amino acids. The CDR3 nucleotides read TGTGCCAGCAGTCCGGGCGGGCTCGCGCGCCTTCAGTATTTT. Protein sequence: CASSPGGLARLQYF.

The chain carries TRBV7-9 and TRBJ2-7; D uncertain. Trimming removed 5 bases from V and 4 bases from J, with 6 bases in between. CDR3 length: 11 amino acids. Looked up from germline, CDR1 is SEHNR and CDR2 is FQNEAQ (reference sequence). This CDR3 is CASSPGYEQYF. DNA of the CDR3: TGTGCCAGCAGCCCTGGGTACGAGCAGTACTTC.

V usage is TRBV9 and J usage is TRBJ2-1; D possibly uses TRBD1 or TRBD2 (6 bases each). V was pared by 6 bases and J by 1 base, with 11 bases between. The germline gives CDR1 SGDLS, CDR2 YYNGEE. The CDR3 is 14 residues long. CDR3 DNA: TGTGCCAGCAACAAGGGGGGATCCTACAATGAGCAGTTCTTC. This encodes CASNKGGSYNEQFF.

As DNA, the CDR3 is TGTGCCAGCAGTGTAGAGGCAGGGAAAAAGCCCCAGCATTTT. The encoded protein is CASSVEAGKKPQHF. J is TRBJ1-5 and V is TRBV2; D is possibly TRBD1 (5 bases). Germline-derived CDR1 and CDR2 are SNHLY and FYNNEI. The CDR3 extends over 14 amino acids. Trimming shortened V by 4 bases and J by 8 bases, and 15 bases separated the two germline ends.

The J gene is TRBJ2-7, the V gene TRBV28; D uncertain. Germline V CDR1 and CDR2: MDHEN, SYDVKM. CDR3 size: 13 residues. Trimming removed 8 bases at V and 4 bases at J, with 15 bases between. The CDR3 region is CASCNYLLYEQYF. The CDR3, as DNA: TGTGCCAGCTGTAACTACCTCCTTTACGAGCAGTACTTC.

This rearrangement joins TRBV7-6 to TRBJ1-1, with D perhaps matching TRBD1 (6 bases). Germline CDR1 is SGHVS and CDR2 is FNYEAQ. The V end lost 5 bases, the J end lost 4 bases, and 17 bases lay between the germline ends. The CDR3 is made up of 15 amino acids. CDR3 protein: CASSQTRGAGTEAFF. The CDR3 region has the DNA TGTGCCAGCAGCCAGACGCGGGGGGCGGGCACTGAAGCTTTCTTT.

The chain carries TRBV19 and TRBJ2-3; D remains ambiguous. This CDR3 has 13 residues. Trimming left V 4 bases short and J 4 bases short, with 9 bases between. Germline V gene data show CDR1 as LNHDA and CDR2 as SQIVND (reference sequence). CDR3 nucleotide sequence: TGTGCCAGTAGTACGATTCCCTCAGATACGCAGTATTTT. This codes for CASSTIPSDTQYF.

J is TRBJ1-2 and V is TRBV6-5; D is ambiguous. Trimming removed 4 bases at V and 8 bases at J, with 17 bases between. The germline gives CDR1 MNHEY, CDR2 SVGAGI. This CDR3 region has 14 residues. This chain's CDR3 is CASSSPQARGGYTF. CDR3 DNA: TGTGCCAGCAGTTCTCCCCAGGCTCGAGGGGGCTACACCTTC.